A single sample is the source of the 13 T cell receptor beta chains below, sequenced in a study of T cell responses to AZD1222 COVID-19 vaccine. Method: immunoSEQ multiplex PCR; TCRdb's copy keeps in-frame clones and lacks some. The table lists more than 110,000 clones, about 92% of them singletons. The material was peripheral blood, obtained on day 0 of AZD1222 vaccination. The receptors come from an adult in good health.

This sequence joins TRBV28 and TRBJ2-7; D is ambiguous. Looked up from germline, CDR1 is MDHEN and CDR2 is SYDVKM. The ends were cut back, 6 bases at V and 2 bases at J, with 8 bases in the middle. This CDR3 contains 12 residues. CDR3 nucleotides: TGTGCCAGCAGCTACACCACCTACGAGCAGTACTTC. This codes for CASSYTTYEQYF.

This chain links TRBV10-3 with TRBJ2-7; 9 bases line up with TRBD1. The junction had 4 bases not matched to a gene; V was cut back by 6 bases and J by 1 base. Germline V gives CDR1 ENHRY, CDR2 SYGVKD. The CDR3 length is 14 residues. The CDR3 sequence is CAIRGTGRSYEQYF. CDR3 DNA sequence: TGTGCCATCAGGGGGACAGGGAGGTCCTACGAGCAGTACTTC.

Here the CDR3 DNA reads TGTGCCAGCAGCGCCCAAGGACAAAACTACAATGAGCAGTTCTTC. This translates into CASSAQGQNYNEQFF. The chain recombines TRBV9 with TRBJ2-1; possible D gene TRBD1, 5 bases. CDR3 length equals 15 residues. The V and J ends lost 3 bases and 3 bases respectively, with 13 bases between them. Germline loops: CDR1 SGDLS, CDR2 YYNGEE.

The chain is built from TRBV5-4 and TRBJ1-2; 8 nucleotides match TRBD1. Germline V gene lookup returns CDR1 SGHNT and CDR2 YYREEE (reference sequence). V gave up 4 bases and J gave up 6 bases; unmatched junction bases: 5. This CDR3 has 13 residues. This chain's CDR3 is CASSADRGHGYTF. CDR3 nucleotides: TGTGCCAGCAGCGCTGACAGGGGACATGGCTACACCTTC.

The V and J genes are TRBV5-4 and TRBJ2-1; the D gene is possibly TRBD2 (5 bases). CDR3 length equals 14 residues. V gave up 4 bases and J gave up 5 bases, with 13 bases separating them. Germline V CDR1 and CDR2: SGHNT, YYREEE (reference sequence). The CDR3 protein is CASSGEPRDNEQFF. The CDR3 nucleotides are TGTGCCAGCAGCGGGGAGCCGAGAGACAATGAGCAGTTCTTC.

The genes are TRBV5-1 and TRBJ2-2, with D unclear. Germline V lookup: CDR1 SGHRS, CDR2 YFSETQ. The germline V and J ends were trimmed by 4 bases and 2 bases, with 9 bases remaining between them. This CDR3 is 14 amino acids long. CDR3 sequence reads: CASSLQDNTGELFF. The CDR3 DNA sequence: TGCGCCAGCAGCCTTCAGGATAACACCGGGGAGCTGTTTTTT.

The chain links TRBV3-1 (or the pseudogene TRBV3-2) to TRBJ1-1, with D unclear. Germline V lookup: CDR1 LGHDT, CDR2 YNNKEL (reference sequence). V lost 4 bases, J lost 7 bases, and 7 bases lay in between. The CDR3 length is 11 residues. Here the CDR3 DNA reads TGTGCCAGCAGCCGGACCTGTGAAGCTTTCTTT. This encodes CASSRTCEAFF.

The CDR3 reads CASSGKQGAFRNEQFF. In DNA form, the CDR3 reads TGTGCCAGCTCGGGAAAACAGGGGGCTTTTCGGAATGAGCAGTTCTTC. The chain combines TRBV18 with TRBJ2-1, with TRBD1 matching 9 bases. This CDR3 spans 16 amino acids. Trimming took 6 bases from V and 7 from J; bases not matched to a gene: 13. The V gene's germline CDR1 is KGHSH and CDR2 LQKENI.

The chain carries TRBV7-8 and TRBJ1-5, with D perhaps TRBD1 (5 bases). V lost 5 bases to trimming and J lost 1 base, with 9 bases between them. This CDR3 has 14 amino acids. From germline, CDR1 is SGHVS and CDR2 FQNEAQ. CDR3 region: CASSRQRSNQPQHF. The CDR3, as DNA: TGTGCCAGCAGCCGACAGAGAAGCAATCAGCCCCAGCATTTT.

The chain couples TRBV7-9 to TRBJ2-1; D gene uncertain. V was shortened by 3 bases and J by 0 bases, with 6 bases between the two germline ends. Germline V gene data show CDR1 as SEHNR and CDR2 as FQNEAQ (reference sequence). The CDR3 length is 14 residues. In nucleotides, the CDR3 is TGTGCCAGCAGCTTTGAGAGCTCCTACAATGAGCAGTTCTTC. The encoded protein is CASSFESSYNEQFF.

V is TRBV19 and J is TRBJ2-3; D is ambiguous. Trimming took off 4 bases at V and 6 bases at J, with 11 bases between the two ends. The germline CDR1 and CDR2 sequences are LNHDA and SQIVND (reference sequence). There are 13 residues in the CDR3. The CDR3 nucleotides are TGTGCCAGTAGTACTCGAGTTTGGGATACGCAGTATTTT. It translates to CASSTRVWDTQYF.

This chain links TRBV11-3 with TRBJ2-1; 7 nucleotides agree with TRBD2. The CDR3 has 18 residues. Unmatched junction bases numbered 18, after V lost 1 base and J lost 9 bases. Germline assignment: CDR1 SGHNT and CDR2 YENEEA. CDR3 nucleotides: TGTGCCAGCAGCTTAGGGTCGGATTGGCTAGGGAGGACTAGTGAGCAGTTCTTC. Residues: CASSLGSDWLGRTSEQFF.

V is TRBV14 and J is TRBJ2-7, with D uncertain. The CDR3 sequence is 12 residues long. The germline V gene encodes CDR1 SGHDN and CDR2 FVKESK. V was trimmed by 2 bases and J by 0 bases, leaving 2 bases between them. The CDR3 DNA follows: TGTGCCAGCAGCCAATCCTCCTACGAGCAGTACTTC. Its protein product is CASSQSSYEQYF. Full variable domain (missing parts from reference TRBV14 and TRBJ2-7): EAGVTQFPSHSVIEKGQTVTLRCDPISGHDNLYWYRRVMGKEIKFLLHFVKESKQDESGMPNNRFLAERTGGTYSTLKVQPAELEDSGVYFCASSQSSYEQYFGPGTRLTVT.